The 28 T cell receptor beta chains below were found in one sample sequenced in a study of T-cell reconstitution after alpha-beta-depleted transplantation in children. The authors prepared the TCRbeta library with unique molecular identifiers. TCRdb re-called the PCR reads with MiXCR, one entry per CDR3 protein. Seen here are approximately 650,000 distinct CDR3 sequences, about 12% observed once, and the top ten hold roughly 0.84%. The sequences come from PBMCs, collected before TCRalphabeta/CD19-depleted stem cell transplant. These receptors all come from a girl aged 2 to 10 with congenital amegakaryocytic thrombocytopenia, due to receive a stem cell transplant.

This clonotype was counted ten times or more. The chain combines TRBV20-1 with TRBJ1-6, with a tentative D call TRBD1 (5 bases). V lost 3 bases and J lost 8, with 14 bases in between. In germline, CDR1 is DFQATT, CDR2 SNEGSKA (reference sequence). The CDR3 contains 14 residues. The CDR3 nucleotides read TGCAGTGCTAGTCAGGGTGATATGGATTCACCCCTCCACTTT. Amino acid sequence: CSASQGDMDSPLHF.

This clonotype appeared a few times. This chain uses TRBV7-2 with TRBJ2-1; no firm D call. The V gene's germline CDR1 is SGHTA and CDR2 FQGNSA. CDR3 length: 13 residues. V was shortened by 1 base and J by 15 bases, with 16 bases between the two germline ends. CDR3 residues: CASSLDRWAVLFF. The DNA of the CDR3 is TGTGCCAGCAGCTTAGACCGTTGGGCAGTTCTGTTCTTC.

This clonotype was counted between two and nine times. This chain links TRBV29-1 with TRBJ1-2; weak D call: TRBD1 (5 bases). CDR3 length: 14 amino acids. V lost 4 bases to trimming and J lost 5 bases, with 17 bases between them. Germline loops: CDR1 SQVTM, CDR2 ANQGSEA. This chain's CDR3 is CSVVFLQESYGYTF. In DNA form, the CDR3 reads TGCAGCGTTGTCTTCCTACAGGAAAGTTATGGCTACACCTTC. The full variable domain, in which reference TRBV29-1 and TRBJ1-2 provide the parts outside the CDR3, is SAVISQKPSRDICQRGTSLTIQCQVDSQVTMMFWYRQQPGQSLTLIATANQGSEATYESGFVIDKFPISRPNLTFSTLTVSNMSPEDSSIYLCSVVFLQESYGYTFGSGTRLTVV.

This clonotype was seen only a few times. This sequence joins TRBV12-3 or TRBV12-4 and TRBJ2-7, with D possibly matching TRBD1 (5 bases). The CDR3 extends over 14 amino acids. Trimming removed 6 bases from V and 4 bases from J, with 16 bases in between. The DNA for the CDR3 is TGTGCCAGCAGCCCCCGGGCCAGACAGTACGAGCAGTACTTC. The encoded protein is CASSPRARQYEQYF.

This sequence joins TRBV4-1 and TRBJ2-3; D call uncertain. Germline V gene sequence: CDR1 MGHRA, CDR2 YSYEKL. The CDR3 consists of 15 residues. Between the trimmed V and J ends, which lost 6 bases and 6 bases, there was a span of 19 bases. The CDR3 DNA reads TGCGCCAGCAGTCTCCTTAGCCCGCGAACTGATACGCAGTATTTT. It specifies CASSLLSPRTDTQYF.

In this sample, this clonotype turned up a few times. The germline gene is not matched at one end of the junction; a read error may be the cause. The chain couples TRBV5-1 to TRBJ2-1; 15 positions match TRBD2. This CDR3 spans 15 amino acids. From germline, CDR1 is SGHRS and CDR2 YFSETQ. This chain's CDR3 is CASSDGTSGRPAPGF. In DNA form, the CDR3 reads TGCGCCAGCAGCGATGGGACTAGCGGGAGGCCCGCCCCTGGGTTC.

This clonotype was seen at least ten times. V gene TRBV7-6 combines with J gene TRBJ2-5, with D possibly being TRBD1 (6 bases). The germline V and J ends were trimmed by 3 bases and 2 bases, with 10 bases remaining between them. The CDR3 runs to 14 residues. CDR1 and CDR2 from the germline V gene are SGHVS and FNYEAQ. The CDR3 reads CASSFVQGQETQYF. In DNA, the CDR3 is TGTGCCAGCAGCTTCGTACAGGGACAAGAGACCCAGTACTTC.

This clonotype occurred a few times. This chain uses TRBV5-1 with TRBJ1-5; the D is unclear. The V end was cut by 0 bases, the J end by 7 bases, with 11 bases between. The germline V gene has CDR1 SGHRS and CDR2 YFSETQ. The CDR3 spans 14 residues. This CDR3 reads CASSLAGDEQPQHF. The CDR3 DNA follows: TGCGCCAGCAGCTTGGCGGGCGACGAGCAGCCCCAGCATTTT. Using reference TRBV5-1 and TRBJ1-5 for the parts outside the CDR3, the full variable domain is KAGVTQTPRYLIKTRGQQVTLSCSPISGHRSVSWYQQTPGQGLQFLFEYFSETQRNKGNFPGRFSGRQFSNSRSEMNVSTLELGDSALYLCASSLAGDEQPQHFGDGTRLSIL.

This clonotype was detected many times. The J gene is TRBJ2-6, the V gene TRBV11-2; 12 positions agree with TRBD2. The CDR3 loop spans 20 amino acids. Germline CDR1 and CDR2: SGHAT and FQNNGV. J lost 0 bases, V lost 4 bases, and 10 bases had no gene match. For the CDR3, the DNA is TGTGCCAGCAGCTCCTTCGGACTAGCGGGGCTTAGCTCTGGGGCCAACGTCCTGACTTTC. This translates into CASSSFGLAGLSSGANVLTF. The full variable domain, in which reference TRBV11-2 and TRBJ2-6 provide the parts outside the CDR3, is EAGVAQSPRYKIIEKRQSVAFWCNPISGHATLYWYQQILGQGPKLLIQFQNNGVVDDSQLPKDRFSAERLKGVDSTLKIQPAKLEDSAVYLCASSSFGLAGLSSGANVLTFGAGSRLTVL.

V is TRBV29-1 and J is TRBJ2-6; 11 bases map to TRBD2. The CDR3 has 17 residues. Unmatched junction bases numbered 5, after V lost 4 bases and J lost 0 bases. The germline V gene has CDR1 SQVTM and CDR2 ANQGSEA. CDR3 DNA: TGCAGCGTTGCGGGACTAGCGGAGGACTCTGGGGCCAACGTCCTGACTTTC. It translates to CSVAGLAEDSGANVLTF.

This clonotype appeared many times. The V call is TRBV5-1, the J call TRBJ2-7; 8 bases match TRBD2. The CDR3 length is 15 residues. The junction had 8 bases not matched to a gene; V was cut back by 2 bases and J by 4 bases. CDR1 and CDR2 from the germline V gene are SGHRS and YFSETQ. This chain's CDR3 is CASSLGPAGEYEQYF. The CDR3 region has the DNA TGCGCCAGCAGCTTAGGTCCAGCGGGAGAATACGAGCAGTACTTC.

V and J are TRBV7-9 and TRBJ1-2; D is ambiguous. This CDR3 region has 14 residues. Germline V gene sequence: CDR1 SEHNR, CDR2 FQNEAQ (reference sequence). Deletions cut 4 bases from V and 4 bases from J, with 13 bases between. The CDR3: CASSSPRTLYGYTF. CDR3 nucleotides: TGTGCCAGCAGCTCACCCAGGACCCTCTATGGCTACACCTTC.

At least ten counts were recorded for this clonotype. The chain joins TRBV29-1 to TRBJ2-1, with 7 nucleotides matching TRBD2. The CDR3 covers 16 residues. Germline V CDR1 and CDR2: SQVTM, ANQGSEA. After removal of 5 bases from V and 4 bases from J, the junction contained 14 bases not matched to a gene. CDR3 region: CSVFPRAGRRYNEQFF. As DNA, the CDR3 is TGCAGCGTTTTTCCCCGAGCGGGACGGAGGTACAATGAGCAGTTCTTC.

This clonotype was observed at least ten times. This chain connects TRBV27 to TRBJ2-7; D gene ambiguous. CDR1 is MNHEY and CDR2 is SMNVEV in the germline V gene (reference sequence). V dropped 5 bases and J dropped 4 bases, with 12 bases sitting between them. This CDR3 has 13 amino acids. The CDR3 loop is CASSLGSTYEQYF. CDR3 coding DNA: TGTGCCAGCAGTCTCGGCTCTACTTACGAGCAGTACTTC.

The sample holds many counts of this clonotype. V and J are TRBV12-3 or TRBV12-4 and TRBJ1-2, with D possibly TRBD1 on 5 matching bases. CDR3 size: 12 residues. The V and J ends lost 3 bases and 7 bases respectively, with 9 bases between them. In DNA form, the CDR3 reads TGTGCCAGCAGTTTTGACGGGGCTGGCTACACCTTC. Its translation is CASSFDGAGYTF.

At least ten counts were recorded for this clonotype. The chain carries TRBV7-9 and TRBJ2-7; D ambiguous. V lost 0 bases and J 3 bases, leaving 9 bases between the germline ends. The CDR3 loop spans 14 amino acids. Germline V gene sequence: CDR1 SEHNR, CDR2 FQNEAQ (reference sequence). In DNA, the CDR3 is TGTGCCAGCAGCTTAGCGCTCACCTTCTACGAGCAGTACTTC. Translating it yields CASSLALTFYEQYF.

This clonotype was seen many times. This chain uses TRBV7-2 with TRBJ1-3, with D tentatively TRBD1 (5 bases). The CDR3 is 16 residues long. Trimming pared 3 bases from V and 2 bases from J, leaving 14 bases between. The germline CDR1 and CDR2 sequences are SGHTA and FQGNSA. The CDR3 spells CASSLENPGPGNTIYF. CDR3 in DNA: TGTGCCAGCAGCTTGGAAAATCCAGGGCCTGGAAACACCATATATTTT.

This clonotype has a handful of counts. The V gene is TRBV11-3, the J gene TRBJ2-1, with unresolved D. Trimming took 1 base from V and 0 from J, leaving 10 bases between them. The CDR3 extends over 16 amino acids. CDR1 is SGHNT, CDR2 YENEEA, per germline. CDR3 coding DNA: TGTGCCAGCAGCTTAGGATCCCCGGGCTCCTACAATGAGCAGTTCTTC. Translated: CASSLGSPGSYNEQFF.

Only a few counts were recorded for this clonotype. The chain uses TRBV28 and TRBJ2-3, with D possibly being TRBD1 (6 bases). The CDR3 totals 15 residues. Germline V gene lookup returns CDR1 MDHEN and CDR2 SYDVKM. Trimming pared 5 bases from V and 1 base from J, leaving 13 bases between. This CDR3 reads CASSHGQLRTDTQYF. The DNA for the CDR3 is TGTGCCAGCAGTCATGGACAGTTACGCACAGATACGCAGTATTTT.

This clonotype was counted at least ten times. The genes are TRBV3-1 and TRBJ2-1; D remains ambiguous. V dropped 2 bases and J dropped 4 bases, with 3 bases sitting between them. The CDR3 runs 12 residues. Looked up from germline, CDR1 is LGHDT and CDR2 is YNNKEL (reference sequence). CDR3: CASSQMYNEQFF. CDR3 DNA: TGTGCCAGCAGCCAAATGTACAATGAGCAGTTCTTC.

Many counts were recorded for this clonotype. V and J are TRBV5-1 and TRBJ2-1; 11 bases match TRBD2. The germline V gene has CDR1 SGHRS and CDR2 YFSETQ. The V and J ends lost 4 bases and 7 bases, in that order; junction bases with no gene match: 13. The CDR3 spans 17 residues. The CDR3 is CASSRPGGLAGVNEQFF. The CDR3 DNA sequence: TGCGCCAGCAGCCGCCCGGGCGGACTAGCGGGTGTTAATGAGCAGTTCTTC.

This clonotype was seen ten or more times. The chain couples TRBV7-7 to TRBJ2-2; 10 bases line up with TRBD2. V shed 5 bases and J 0 bases; nucleotides not matched to a gene: 3. In germline, CDR1 is SSHAT, CDR2 FNYEAQ (reference sequence). The CDR3 sequence is 16 residues long. This CDR3 reads CASSPLAGANTGELFF. The DNA for the CDR3 is TGTGCCAGCAGCCCGCTAGCGGGAGCGAACACCGGGGAGCTGTTTTTT. Filled out from reference TRBV7-7 and TRBJ2-2, the complete variable domain reads GAGVSQSPRYKVTKRGQDVTLRCDPISSHATLYWYQQALGQGPEFLTYFNYEAQPDKSGLPSDRFSAERPEGSISTLTIQRTEQRDSAMYRCASSPLAGANTGELFFGEGSRLTVL.

This clonotype has more than one count but fewer than ten. The V gene is TRBV11-1, the J gene TRBJ2-5; D possibly corresponds to TRBD2 (6 bases). Trimming stripped 7 bases from V and 0 bases from J, with 18 bases between. CDR3 length equals 16 residues. CDR1 and CDR2 (germline): SGHAT, FQDESV (reference sequence). The CDR3 sequence: CASTKTSLADQETQYF. CDR3 nucleotides: TGTGCCAGCACCAAAACTAGCCTCGCCGACCAAGAGACCCAGTACTTC.

This clonotype showed up many times. This rearrangement joins TRBV5-1 to TRBJ2-3; D is ambiguous. In germline, CDR1 is SGHRS, CDR2 YFSETQ. CDR3 length: 14 residues. With 5 bases removed from V and 2 bases from J, the gap between germline ends came to 12 bases. DNA of the CDR3: TGCGCCAGCAGTTTACTTCCCCTCACAGATACGCAGTATTTT. Translating gives CASSLLPLTDTQYF.

Many counts were recorded for this clonotype. The chain combines TRBV20-1 with TRBJ2-3; D uncertain. Trimming stripped 6 bases from V and 0 bases from J, with 13 bases between. CDR3 length: 14 residues. Germline V gene data show CDR1 as DFQATT and CDR2 as SNEGSKA (reference sequence). The CDR3 DNA reads as TGCAGTGCCCCGGCGGTAGTCAGCACAGATACGCAGTATTTT. The encoded protein is CSAPAVVSTDTQYF.

This clonotype was counted only a few times. The chain combines TRBV6-5 with TRBJ2-1; either TRBD1 or TRBD2 may supply D (5 bases each). The germline V gene encodes CDR1 MNHEY and CDR2 SVGAGI. Trimming removed 8 bases from V and 2 bases from J, with 13 bases in between. The CDR3 has 14 residues. The DNA of the CDR3 is TGTGCCAGCCGCCTAGGGGAGACCTACAATGAGCAGTTCTTC. Its translation is CASRLGETYNEQFF.

The chain couples TRBV5-1 to TRBJ2-6; 11 bases map to TRBD2. The CDR3 spans 20 residues. With 0 bases clipped from V and 0 bases from J, the junction kept 8 bases outside the gene matches. From germline, CDR1 is SGHRS and CDR2 YFSETQ. The CDR3 DNA follows: TGCGCCAGCAGCTTGGTTACTAGCGGGAGCCCTTACTCTGGGGCCAACGTCCTGACTTTC. Translating it yields CASSLVTSGSPYSGANVLTF.

In its sample, this clonotype was seen many times. The rearrangement uses TRBV20-1 and TRBJ2-7; D gene ambiguous. The V end lost 1 base, the J end lost 2 bases, and 12 bases lay between the germline ends. Germline V gives CDR1 DFQATT, CDR2 SNEGSKA (reference sequence). The CDR3 extends over 14 amino acids. The CDR3 is CSARVVGRPYEQYF. CDR3 DNA: TGCAGTGCTAGAGTCGTGGGCAGGCCCTACGAGCAGTACTTC.